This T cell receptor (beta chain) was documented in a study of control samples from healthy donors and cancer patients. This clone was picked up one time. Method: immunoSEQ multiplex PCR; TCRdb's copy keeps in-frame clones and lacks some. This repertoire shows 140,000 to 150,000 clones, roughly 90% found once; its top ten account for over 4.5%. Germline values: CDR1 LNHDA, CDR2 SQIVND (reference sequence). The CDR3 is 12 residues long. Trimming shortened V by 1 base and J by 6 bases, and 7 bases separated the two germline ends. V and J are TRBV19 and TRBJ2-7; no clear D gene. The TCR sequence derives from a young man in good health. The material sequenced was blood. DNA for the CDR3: TGTGCCAGTAGTATAGGAGTCGGCGAGCAGTACTTC. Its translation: CASSIGVGEQYF.